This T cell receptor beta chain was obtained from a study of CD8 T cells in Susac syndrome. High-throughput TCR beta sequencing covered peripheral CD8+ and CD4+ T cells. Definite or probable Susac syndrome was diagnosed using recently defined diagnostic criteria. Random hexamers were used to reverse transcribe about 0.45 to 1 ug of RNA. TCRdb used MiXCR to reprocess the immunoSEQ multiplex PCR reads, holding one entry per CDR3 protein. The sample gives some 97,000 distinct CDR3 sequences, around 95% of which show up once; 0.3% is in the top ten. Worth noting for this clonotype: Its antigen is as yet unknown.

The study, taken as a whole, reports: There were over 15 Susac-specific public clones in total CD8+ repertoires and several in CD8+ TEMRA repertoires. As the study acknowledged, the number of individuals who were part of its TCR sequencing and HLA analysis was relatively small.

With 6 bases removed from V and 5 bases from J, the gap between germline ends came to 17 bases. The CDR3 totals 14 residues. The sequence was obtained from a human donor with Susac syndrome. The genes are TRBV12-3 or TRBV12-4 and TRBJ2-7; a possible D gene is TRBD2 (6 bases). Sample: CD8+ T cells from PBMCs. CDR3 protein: CASSRPGRMDEQYF. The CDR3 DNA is TGTGCCAGCAGCCGTCCAGGGAGGATGGACGAGCAGTACTTC.